This TCR beta chain was profiled in a study of blood T cell repertoires in COVID-19. Sequencing was performed with immunoSEQ multiplex PCR; in TCRdb, only in-frame clones are kept and a portion is missing. Of 100,000 or so clones listed, roughly 85% are singletons. V was clipped by 3 bases and J by 7 bases, with 12 bases between them. This CDR3 spans 13 amino acids. In germline, CDR1 is DFQATT, CDR2 SNEGSKA (reference sequence). The rearrangement joins TRBV20-1 to TRBJ2-2, with D hard to call. What was sequenced was peripheral blood. The sequence derives from a man aged 60 to 75 with acute or convalescent COVID-19. The CDR3 sequence is CSASPRSDGELFF. DNA for the CDR3: TGCAGTGCTAGTCCCAGAAGTGACGGGGAGCTGTTTTTT.